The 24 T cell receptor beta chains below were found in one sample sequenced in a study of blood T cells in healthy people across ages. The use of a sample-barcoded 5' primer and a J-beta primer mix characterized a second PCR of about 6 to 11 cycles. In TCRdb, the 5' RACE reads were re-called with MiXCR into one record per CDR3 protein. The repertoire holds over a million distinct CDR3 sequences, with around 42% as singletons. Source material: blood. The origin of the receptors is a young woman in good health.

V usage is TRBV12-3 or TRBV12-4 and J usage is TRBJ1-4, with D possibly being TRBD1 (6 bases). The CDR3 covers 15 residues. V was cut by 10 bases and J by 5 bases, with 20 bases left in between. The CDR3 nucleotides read TGTGCCACCACTTCGGCACAACAGGGAAATGAAAAACTGTTTTTT. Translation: CATTSAQQGNEKLFF.

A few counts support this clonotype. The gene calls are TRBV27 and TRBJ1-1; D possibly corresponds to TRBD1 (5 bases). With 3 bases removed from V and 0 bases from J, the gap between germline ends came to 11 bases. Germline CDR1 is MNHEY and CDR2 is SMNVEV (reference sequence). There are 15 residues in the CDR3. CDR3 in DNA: TGTGCCAGCAGTTTCTCAGCAGGGTTGAACACTGAAGCTTTCTTT. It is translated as CASSFSAGLNTEAFF.

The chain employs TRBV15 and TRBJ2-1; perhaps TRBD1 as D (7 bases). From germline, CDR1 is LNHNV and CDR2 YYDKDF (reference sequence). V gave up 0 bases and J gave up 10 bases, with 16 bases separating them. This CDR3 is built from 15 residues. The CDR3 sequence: CATSRETRGLGEQFF. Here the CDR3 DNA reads TGTGCCACCAGCAGAGAGACTAGGGGGCTAGGGGAGCAGTTCTTC.

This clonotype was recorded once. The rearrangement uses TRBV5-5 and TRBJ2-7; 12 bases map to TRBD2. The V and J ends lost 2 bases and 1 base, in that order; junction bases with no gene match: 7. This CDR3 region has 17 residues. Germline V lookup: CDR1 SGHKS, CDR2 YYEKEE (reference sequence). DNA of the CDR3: TGTGCCAGCAGCTTATCCGGGACTAGCGGGCTATCCTACGAGCAGTACTTC. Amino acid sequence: CASSLSGTSGLSYEQYF.

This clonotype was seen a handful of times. The CDR3 DNA reads TGCGCCAGCAGCCAAGTAGGGCTTACTTGGGATGGCTACACCTTC. This sequence encodes CASSQVGLTWDGYTF. This rearrangement joins TRBV4-1 to TRBJ1-2, with unresolved D. This CDR3 spans 15 amino acids. V was pared by 1 base and J by 6 bases, with 15 bases between. Germline V gives CDR1 MGHRA, CDR2 YSYEKL.

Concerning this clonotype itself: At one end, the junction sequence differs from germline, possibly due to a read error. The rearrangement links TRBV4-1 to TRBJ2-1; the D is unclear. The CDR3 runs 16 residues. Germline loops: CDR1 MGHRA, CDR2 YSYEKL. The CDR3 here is CASSQDRASSHNEQFF. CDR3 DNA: TGCGCCAGCAGCCAAGACAGAGCGAGCTCCCACAATGAGCAGTTCTTC.

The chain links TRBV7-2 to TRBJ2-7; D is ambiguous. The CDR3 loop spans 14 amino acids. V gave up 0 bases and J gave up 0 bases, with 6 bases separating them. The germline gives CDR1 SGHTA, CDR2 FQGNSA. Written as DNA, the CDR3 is TGTGCCAGCAGCTTAGCTGTCCACTCCTACGAGCAGTACTTC. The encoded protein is CASSLAVHSYEQYF.

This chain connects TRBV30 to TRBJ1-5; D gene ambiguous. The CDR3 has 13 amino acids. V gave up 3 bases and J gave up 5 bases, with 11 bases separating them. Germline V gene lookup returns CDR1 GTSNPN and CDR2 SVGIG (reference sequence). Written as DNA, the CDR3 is TGTGCCTGGAGCTCGAGAGACGATCAGCCCCAGCATTTT. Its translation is CAWSSRDDQPQHF.

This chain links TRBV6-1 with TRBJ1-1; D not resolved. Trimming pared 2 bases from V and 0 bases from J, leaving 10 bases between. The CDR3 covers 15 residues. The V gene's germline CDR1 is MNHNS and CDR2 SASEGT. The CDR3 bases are TGTGCCAGCAGTGAAAGGCCCGGGATGAACACTGAAGCTTTCTTT. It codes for CASSERPGMNTEAFF.

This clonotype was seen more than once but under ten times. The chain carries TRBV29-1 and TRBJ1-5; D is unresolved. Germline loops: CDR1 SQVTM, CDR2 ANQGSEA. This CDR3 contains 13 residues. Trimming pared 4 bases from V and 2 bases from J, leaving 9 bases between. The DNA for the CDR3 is TGCAGCGTTGGTGGCCCCGGCAATCAGCCCCAGCATTTT. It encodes CSVGGPGNQPQHF.

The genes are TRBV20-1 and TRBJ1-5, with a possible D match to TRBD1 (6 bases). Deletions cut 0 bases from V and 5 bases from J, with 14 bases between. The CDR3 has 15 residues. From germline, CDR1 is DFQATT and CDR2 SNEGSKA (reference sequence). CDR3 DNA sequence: TGCAGTGCTAGAGATATGTCCCAGGGGCATCAGCCCCAGCATTTT. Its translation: CSARDMSQGHQPQHF.

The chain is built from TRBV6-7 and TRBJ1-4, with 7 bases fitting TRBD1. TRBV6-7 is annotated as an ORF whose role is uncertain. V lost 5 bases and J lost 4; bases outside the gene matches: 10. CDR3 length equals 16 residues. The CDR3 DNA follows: TGTGCCAGCAGTCCAAGAACCGGGACAGTTAATGAAAAACTGTTTTTT. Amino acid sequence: CASSPRTGTVNEKLFF.

The CDR3 DNA sequence: TGCAGTGCTAGACGGATCGGACTAGCGGGCCTCCCGGAGCAGTACTTC. As protein: CSARRIGLAGLPEQYF. The rearrangement uses TRBV20-1 and TRBJ2-7, with TRBD2 matching over 11 bases. Germline V lookup: CDR1 DFQATT, CDR2 SNEGSKA (reference sequence). Unmatched junction bases numbered 13, after V lost 2 bases and J lost 7 bases. This CDR3 region has 16 residues.

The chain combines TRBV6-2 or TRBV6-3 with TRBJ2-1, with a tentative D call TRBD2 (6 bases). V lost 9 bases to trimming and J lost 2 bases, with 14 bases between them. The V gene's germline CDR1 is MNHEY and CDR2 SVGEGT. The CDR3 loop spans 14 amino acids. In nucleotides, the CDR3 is TGTGCCAGTACCCCGGAGGGCGCCTACAATGAGCAGTTCTTC. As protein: CASTPEGAYNEQFF.

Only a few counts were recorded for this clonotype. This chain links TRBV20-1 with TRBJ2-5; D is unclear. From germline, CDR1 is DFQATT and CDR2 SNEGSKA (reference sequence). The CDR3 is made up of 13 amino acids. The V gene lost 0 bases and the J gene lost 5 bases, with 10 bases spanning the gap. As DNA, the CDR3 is TGCAGTGCTAGAGACTGGATGAGGGAGACCCAGTACTTC. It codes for CSARDWMRETQYF.

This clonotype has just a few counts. As DNA, the CDR3 is TGTGCCAGCTCACCCGTCGAGAATCGGGACATTCAGTACTTC. Protein: CASSPVENRDIQYF. V usage is TRBV18 and J usage is TRBJ2-4; D ambiguous. This CDR3 region has 14 residues. Germline lookup yields CDR1 KGHSH and CDR2 LQKENI. V dropped 3 bases and J dropped 8 bases, with 14 bases sitting between them.

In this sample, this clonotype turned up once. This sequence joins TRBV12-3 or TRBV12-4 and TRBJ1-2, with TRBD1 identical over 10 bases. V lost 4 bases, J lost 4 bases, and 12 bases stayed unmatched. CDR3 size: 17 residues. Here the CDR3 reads CASSSTGGVYSIYGYTF. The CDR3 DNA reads TGTGCCAGCAGTTCGACAGGGGGCGTCTATTCCATCTATGGCTACACCTTC.

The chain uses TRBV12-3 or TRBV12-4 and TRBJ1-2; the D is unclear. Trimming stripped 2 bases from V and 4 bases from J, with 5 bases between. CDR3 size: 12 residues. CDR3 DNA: TGTGCCAGCAGTTTAACATTCTATGGCTACACCTTC. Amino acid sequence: CASSLTFYGYTF.

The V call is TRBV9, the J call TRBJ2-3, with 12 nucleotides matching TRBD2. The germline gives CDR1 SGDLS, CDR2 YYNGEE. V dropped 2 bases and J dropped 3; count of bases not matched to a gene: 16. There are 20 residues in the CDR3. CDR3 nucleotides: TGTGCCAGCAGCGTCTCGGGACAGGGGCTACTAGCGGGAGGAACAGATACGCAGTATTTT. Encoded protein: CASSVSGQGLLAGGTDTQYF.

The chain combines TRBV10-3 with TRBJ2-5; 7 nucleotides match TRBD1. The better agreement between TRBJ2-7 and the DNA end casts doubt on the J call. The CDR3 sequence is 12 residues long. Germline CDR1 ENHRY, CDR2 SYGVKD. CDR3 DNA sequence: TGTGCCATAGGACAGGAGACCTACGAGCAGTACTTC. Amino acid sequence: CAIGQETYEQYF.

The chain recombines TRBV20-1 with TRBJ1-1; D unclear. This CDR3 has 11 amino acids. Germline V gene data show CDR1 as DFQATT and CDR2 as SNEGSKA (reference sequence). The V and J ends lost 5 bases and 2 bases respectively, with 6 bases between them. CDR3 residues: CSARFNTEAFF. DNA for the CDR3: TGCAGTGCTCGTTTCAACACTGAAGCTTTCTTT.

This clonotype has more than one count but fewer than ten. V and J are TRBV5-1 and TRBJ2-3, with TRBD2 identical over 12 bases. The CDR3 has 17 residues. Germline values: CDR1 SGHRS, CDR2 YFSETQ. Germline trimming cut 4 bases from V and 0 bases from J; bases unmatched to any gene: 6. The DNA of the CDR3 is TGCGCCAGCAGCCATCTGACTAGCGGGAGTAGCACAGATACGCAGTATTTT. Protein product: CASSHLTSGSSTDTQYF.

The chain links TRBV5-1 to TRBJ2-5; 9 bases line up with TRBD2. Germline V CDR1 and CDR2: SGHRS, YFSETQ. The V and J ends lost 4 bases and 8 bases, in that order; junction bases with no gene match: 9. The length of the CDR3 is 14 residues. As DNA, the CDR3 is TGCGCCAGCAGCCCAAGGACTAGCGACCCCACCCAGTACTTC. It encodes CASSPRTSDPTQYF.

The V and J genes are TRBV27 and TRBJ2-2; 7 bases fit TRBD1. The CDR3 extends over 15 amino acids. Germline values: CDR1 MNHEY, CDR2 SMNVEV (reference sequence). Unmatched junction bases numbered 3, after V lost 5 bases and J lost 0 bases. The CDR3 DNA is TGTGCCAGCAGTCGGGACAGTACGAACACCGGGGAGCTGTTTTTT. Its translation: CASSRDSTNTGELFF.